This T cell receptor (beta chain) was sequenced for a study of CD8 T cells in Susac syndrome. Whole-study context: Blood was drawn from patients with Susac syndrome. At that point, they were therapy-naive, on corticosteroids, or on intravenous immunoglobulin alone.

In regard to this clonotype: Its antigen is unknown.

CDR1 and CDR2 from the germline V gene are KGHDR and SFDVKD. The CDR3 consists of 15 residues. V gave up 2 bases and J gave up 4 bases, with 13 bases separating them. General study points: There was no clonal expansion in the CD4+ T cell repertoires of Susac syndrome.

When the RNA was reverse transcribed, random hexamers were used with an input of roughly 0.5 to 1 ug. Amplification of TCR beta CDR3 spanned 54 Vbeta and 13 Jbeta via immunoSEQ multiplex PCR. TCRdb itself ran the immunoSEQ multiplex PCR reads through MiXCR, one entry per CDR3 protein. The sample yields roughly 250,000 distinct CDR3 sequences, about 96% seen once. Sequencing was carried out using CD4+ T cells from PBMCs. The sequence was obtained from a human donor with Susac syndrome. V is TRBV24-1 and J is TRBJ1-2; maybe TRBD1 (5 bases). The CDR3 reads CATSDWGREGYGYTF. DNA of the CDR3: TGTGCCACCAGTGATTGGGGGAGAGAAGGCTATGGCTACACCTTC.